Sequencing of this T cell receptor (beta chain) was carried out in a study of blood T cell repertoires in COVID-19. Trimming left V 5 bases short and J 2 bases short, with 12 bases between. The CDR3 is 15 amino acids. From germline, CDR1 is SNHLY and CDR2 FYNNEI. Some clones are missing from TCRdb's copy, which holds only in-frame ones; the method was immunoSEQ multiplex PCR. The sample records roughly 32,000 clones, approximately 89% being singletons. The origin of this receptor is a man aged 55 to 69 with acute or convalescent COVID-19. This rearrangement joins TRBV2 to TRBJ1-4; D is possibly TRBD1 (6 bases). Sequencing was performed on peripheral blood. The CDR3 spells CASSNRGSTNEKLFF. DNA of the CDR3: TGTGCCAGCAGTAATAGGGGGAGCACTAATGAAAAACTGTTTTTT. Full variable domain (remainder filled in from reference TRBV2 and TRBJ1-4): EPEVTQTPSHQVTQMGQEVILRCVPISNHLYFYWYRQILGQKVEFLVSFYNNEISEKSEIFDDQFSVERPDGSNFTLKIRSTKLEDSAMYFCASSNRGSTNEKLFFGSGTQLSVL.